This TCR beta chain was obtained from a study of type 1 and type 2 diabetes patients (TCRdb year 2016). Regarding the complete study: Recruited in China, the cohort was made up of 8 or 9 type 1 diabetes patients, a few type 2 diabetes patients and about 6 nondiabetic controls. Throughout the study, CD4 or CD8 MicroBeads on MACS columns were used to positively select CD4+ and CD8+ T cells from PBMCs. Altogether, roughly 19,000,000 paired-end reads were produced across the whole study. The study used high-throughput sequencing to profile TCRbeta repertoires and compare individuals with type 1 diabetes, type 2 diabetes and no diabetes. Type 2 diabetes patients were used as a disease comparison group for the type 1 diabetes patients. When roughly 20-cycle amplification was compared with approximately 24-cycle amplification, V gene usage looked similar, suggesting that primer efficiencies were similar and PCR bias was random. TCRbeta libraries were sequenced paired-end on Illumina HiSeq 2000 or MiSeq instruments. Points the paper makes about the study in general: Because only a limited number of T2D and control samples were sequenced, some T1D-only HECs might also appear in more T2D or control samples. In both CD4+ and CD8+ T cells, type 2 diabetes repertoires were highly diverse and significantly more diverse than type 1 diabetes repertoires. Type 2 diabetes and control samples had highly correlated V and J gene usage patterns, with an average between-sample correlation of around 0.97. Type 2 diabetes patients had few highly-expanded CD4+ clones (median one), and those clones made up a median 3.9% of reads. The study groups were not matched for age and gender, which could possibly have biased interpretation.

At the junction V is shortened by 3 bases and J by 9 bases; bases outside the gene matches: 4. The cysteine opens and the phenylalanine closes a CDR3 of 13 amino acids. This entry keeps only the CDR3 DNA: 39 bases, framed from base 1. Taken from the germline V gene, the CDR1 and CDR2 loops are SGHTA and FQGNSA. This clonotype turned up a few times. Its antigen remains undetermined. Base qualities are missing; no much larger clone stands one base away. Instrument on record: Illumina MiSeq. TCRbeta CDR3 amplification used genomic DNA from the sorted T cell subsets as template. The TCRbeta CDR3 region was amplified by multiplex PCR using 30 forward and 13 reverse primers. AMPure XP beads were used to purify the PCR products, after which a second approximately 25-cycle PCR added indices and adaptors. Before sequencing, the libraries were purified from gel with the QIAquick Gel Extraction Kit. The published analysis was carried out like this. FLASH was used to merge paired-end reads, and IgBLAST was used to align the merged reads to IMGT V, D and J germline references. Reads with less than 70% alignment identity to germline references were removed, leaving roughly 11,000,000 reads across the study. IMGT definitions were followed to assign CDR3 boundaries, reading frame and productivity. A highly-expanded clone was defined as any clone making up 1% or more of reads, and normalized Shannon entropy served as the measure of diversity. Group differences in Shannon entropy were tested with unpaired two-tailed t-tests. The public sequencing data were trimmed at Q25 with fastp and processed into clonotypes with MiXCR by TCRdb, which kept only in-frame beta chains. One record per CDR3 amino acid sequence lists the most common genes and DNA. TCRdb assigned the V and J calls; the authors' analysis was not used. Here the sample has some 250,000 distinct CDR3 sequences; around 47% occur a single time. The ten largest clones take up roughly 13% of the sample.

Every diabetic patient fulfilled standard classification criteria for type 1 or type 2 diabetes, and glucose and C-peptide were measured using WHO-recommended methods. Exclusion applied to any donor with other autoimmune diseases or infections within the previous four weeks. About 9.4 milliliters of peripheral blood were drawn from each participant. PBMCs were isolated with LymphoPrep density separation. The chain couples TRBV7-2 to TRBJ2-2, and 7 bases in between align with TRBD1. The clonotype originates from a man aged 18 to 30 with type 2 diabetes. The specimen was peripheral blood mononuclear cells (PBMCs). The CDR3 protein is CASSFEQGRELFF. The bases are TGTGCCAGCAGCTTTGAACAGGGGAGGGAGCTGTTTTTT.